This T cell receptor (beta chain) was recovered during a study of technical replicates of blood from several donors (dated by TCRdb to 2015 to 2018). Taken from the germline V gene, the CDR1 and CDR2 loops are LGHNA and YNFKEQ. The V and J ends are trimmed by 0 bases and 8 bases, leaving 8 bases between them. Measured from the cysteine to the phenylalanine, the CDR3 is 13 residues long. Only CDR3 DNA remains: 39 bases, in frame from the first base. The library was generated by the immunoSEQ multiplex PCR assay. The table comes from immuneACCESS by way of TCRdb, which keeps in-frame sequences with V and J called. Part of the clones is missing from these tables; in studies checked, under half for an unresolved V gene and the rest for unknown reasons. The table for this sample lists tens of thousands of clones; 96% of them were counted only once. Clones ranked in the top ten supply about 0.36% of the sample.

Comment on this clone: Its cognate antigen has yet to be identified. No much larger clone is present one base from it, and per-base qualities are unavailable.

The TCR was taken from a human donor in good health. The chain is made from TRBV4-2 and TRBJ2-1; too little of a D gene remains to name it. Sequences were obtained from T cells isolated from PBMCs. The CDR3: CASSQDPQYEQFF. The sequence in DNA is TGTGCCAGCAGCCAAGACCCCCAATATGAGCAGTTCTTC.